These 21 T cell receptor beta chains originate from one sample sequenced in a study of OX40 agonist ivuxolimab in advanced cancers. Data came from immunoSEQ multiplex PCR; TCRdb stores just in-frame clones and leaves some out. The data contain about 54,000 clones, just under 85% of them seen just once; the ten biggest clones take up 0.95% to 1.5%. Sample: CD4+ or CD8+ T cells sorted from blood, taken in a trial of the OX40 agonist ivuxolimab. These receptors all come from an adult with an advanced solid tumor such as melanoma, head and neck, liver or kidney cancer.

The chain uses TRBV5-4 and TRBJ2-3; D is possibly TRBD2 (6 bases). Trimming stripped 4 bases from V and 5 bases from J, with 17 bases between. The CDR3 loop spans 15 amino acids. The germline CDR1 and CDR2 sequences are SGHNT and YYREEE (reference sequence). The DNA for the CDR3 is TGTGCCAGCAGCGGTTGGGCCCTGGGAGGAGATACGCAGTATTTT. It specifies CASSGWALGGDTQYF.

This chain joins TRBV6-5 and TRBJ2-1; D gene uncertain. CDR3 length equals 13 residues. The V gene lost 0 bases and the J gene lost 15 bases, with 15 bases spanning the gap. Germline values: CDR1 MNHEY, CDR2 SVGAGI. The CDR3 nucleotides read TGTGCCAGCAGTTACTCGACGTGGGGTTTTCGGTTCTTC. Translated, it gives CASSYSTWGFRFF.

The chain employs TRBV28 and TRBJ2-1, with TRBD2 matching 9 bases. The trim removed 4 bases at V and 2 bases at J, leaving 6 bases unmatched. The CDR3 spans 16 residues. From germline, CDR1 is MDHEN and CDR2 SYDVKM. CDR3 in amino acids: CASSSGTSNTYNEQFF. The CDR3 coding sequence is TGTGCCAGCAGTTCCGGGACTAGCAACACCTACAATGAGCAGTTCTTC.

The chain joins TRBV11-3 to TRBJ1-1, with D possibly matching TRBD1 (5 bases). Trimming pared 5 bases from V and 5 bases from J, leaving 12 bases between. The CDR3 spans 13 residues. The V gene's germline CDR1 is SGHNT and CDR2 YENEEA. The CDR3 sequence is CASSQDMRTEAFF. The CDR3 DNA follows: TGTGCCAGCAGCCAGGACATGAGGACTGAAGCTTTCTTT.

V gene TRBV6-6 combines with J gene TRBJ1-5; 8 positions agree with TRBD1. Trimming took 2 bases from V and 5 from J; bases not matched to a gene: 8. This CDR3 has 16 residues. Looked up from germline, CDR1 is MNHNY and CDR2 is SVGAGI (reference sequence). CDR3 nucleotide sequence: TGTGCCAGCAGTTACCCGACTTTGGACAGGGATCAGCCCCAGCATTTT. Protein product: CASSYPTLDRDQPQHF.

This clone has only one observation. The chain joins TRBV11-3 to TRBJ1-2, with D hard to call. There are 14 residues in the CDR3. CDR1 SGHNT and CDR2 YENEEA come from the germline V gene. V lost 0 bases to trimming and J lost 4 bases, with 9 bases between them. CDR3 protein: CASSLDVSTYGYTF. The DNA for the CDR3 is TGTGCCAGCAGCTTAGACGTCTCCACCTATGGCTACACCTTC.

The chain is built from TRBV5-3 and TRBJ2-1; D unclear. TRBV5-3 carries the ORF label, with uncertain function. Trimming shortened V by 0 bases and J by 5 bases, and 15 bases separated the two germline ends. This CDR3 contains 16 residues. CDR3 DNA: TGTGCCAGAAGCTTGGCCTCGGAAACCCCGGACAATGAGCAGTTCTTC. Translated: CARSLASETPDNEQFF.

The table lists this clone with a count of one. The rearrangement joins TRBV9 to TRBJ2-3, with 7 bases lining up with TRBD2. The CDR3 is 15 amino acids. Per germline, CDR1 SGDLS and CDR2 YYNGEE. The junction had 17 bases not matched to a gene; V was cut back by 6 bases and J by 10 bases. CDR3 sequence: CASIGGTTSWLAQYF. The CDR3 region has the DNA TGTGCCAGCATCGGCGGGACTACGTCTTGGTTGGCGCAGTATTTT.

This clone was seen once. V and J are TRBV29-1 and TRBJ2-2, with D possibly being TRBD2 (6 bases). Trimming pared 5 bases from V and 2 bases from J, leaving 12 bases between. The CDR3 runs 14 residues. Germline V gene lookup returns CDR1 SQVTM and CDR2 ANQGSEA. CDR3 sequence (DNA): TGCAGCGTTTCCCCGGAGGGTAACACCGGGGAGCTGTTTTTT. Translating gives CSVSPEGNTGELFF.

The chain links TRBV19 to TRBJ1-4; D is undetermined. This CDR3 spans 14 amino acids. V was clipped by 9 bases and J by 4 bases, with 15 bases between them. In germline, CDR1 is LNHDA, CDR2 SQIVND (reference sequence). For the CDR3, the DNA is TGTGCCAGCGCCCCGGAGGATAATAATGAAAAACTGTTTTTT. Residues: CASAPEDNNEKLFF. Using reference TRBV19 and TRBJ1-4 for the parts outside the CDR3, the full variable domain is DGGITQSPKYLFRKEGQNVTLSCEQNLNHDAMYWYRQDPGQGLRLIYYSQIVNDFQKGDIAEGYSVSREKKESFPLTVTSAQKNPTAFYLCASAPEDNNEKLFFGSGTQLSVL.

The chain joins TRBV9 to TRBJ2-1, with TRBD2 matching over 8 bases. The germline V gene encodes CDR1 SGDLS and CDR2 YYNGEE. The CDR3 spans 15 residues. Unmatched junction bases numbered 11, after V lost 4 bases and J lost 8 bases. In DNA, the CDR3 is TGTGCCAGCAGCCCTCACCGCCTGACTAGCGATGAGCAGTTCTTC. This encodes CASSPHRLTSDEQFF.

This chain connects TRBV28 to TRBJ1-1; D uncertain. In germline, CDR1 is MDHEN, CDR2 SYDVKM. Trimming took off 6 bases at V and 8 bases at J, with 19 bases between the two ends. This CDR3 region has 14 residues. The CDR3 sequence is CASRALTLGGEAFF. The CDR3 region has the DNA TGTGCCAGCAGAGCTTTGACCCTCGGAGGGGAAGCTTTCTTT.

J is TRBJ2-3 and V is TRBV6-1; D may be TRBD1 (5 bases). Between the trimmed V and J ends, which lost 7 bases and 1 base, there was a span of 15 bases. The CDR3 consists of 15 residues. Germline values: CDR1 MNHNS, CDR2 SASEGT. CDR3 nucleotide sequence: TGTGCCAGCAATCTCAGGGTTACGGGCACAGATACGCAGTATTTT. Residues: CASNLRVTGTDTQYF.

Only a few counts were recorded for this clone. The chain carries TRBV28 and TRBJ2-7, with 7 bases aligning to TRBD1. Germline CDR1 and CDR2: MDHEN and SYDVKM. Trimming took 3 bases from V and 4 from J; bases not matched to a gene: 21. The CDR3 spans 19 residues. CDR3 in amino acids: CASSFLLGGSPLELYEQYF. The CDR3 DNA reads as TGTGCCAGCAGTTTTCTCCTAGGGGGCAGTCCTCTGGAACTTTACGAGCAGTACTTC. Combining the CDR3 with reference TRBV28 and TRBJ2-7 gives the whole variable domain DVKVTQSSRYLVKRTGEKVFLECVQDMDHENMFWYRQDPGLGLRLIYFSYDVKMKEKGDIPEGYSVSREKKERFSLILESASTNQTSMYLCASSFLLGGSPLELYEQYFGPGTRLTVT.

This chain links TRBV30 with TRBJ2-1, with D tentatively TRBD2 (7 bases). Germline loops: CDR1 GTSNPN, CDR2 SVGIG (reference sequence). This CDR3 is built from 15 residues. V was shortened by 1 base and J by 8 bases, with 18 bases between the two germline ends. The CDR3 DNA is TGTGCCTGGAGTGCAGGGGAGGGAGCTTTCGATGAGCAGTTCTTC. It specifies CAWSAGEGAFDEQFF.

The chain uses TRBV4-3 and TRBJ2-3; 7 bases are a match to TRBD1. Germline V gene data show CDR1 as LGHNA and CDR2 as YSLEER. This CDR3 contains 16 residues. V gave up 5 bases and J gave up 1 base; unmatched junction bases: 9. The CDR3: CASSLTTGYGTDTQYF. As DNA, the CDR3 is TGCGCCAGCAGCTTAACGACAGGGTACGGCACAGATACGCAGTATTTT.

V usage is TRBV5-4 and J usage is TRBJ2-1; no reliable D call. Germline V gives CDR1 SGHNT, CDR2 YYREEE (reference sequence). With 2 bases removed from V and 0 bases from J, the gap between germline ends came to 15 bases. This CDR3 has 17 residues. The CDR3 here is CASSFDGSQSSYNEQFF. The CDR3 region has the DNA TGTGCCAGCAGCTTTGACGGTAGCCAGTCCTCCTACAATGAGCAGTTCTTC.

V is TRBV2 and J is TRBJ2-7; 11 nucleotides match TRBD1. Germline-derived CDR1 and CDR2 are SNHLY and FYNNEI. Losses at the gene ends were 6 bases for V and 4 bases for J; bases not matched to a gene: 5. The CDR3 is made up of 14 amino acids. The CDR3 loop is CASRSGTGGYEQYF. CDR3 bases: TGTGCCAGCAGGTCCGGGACAGGGGGTTACGAGCAGTACTTC.

The CDR3, as DNA: TGTGCCAGTAGTAGACAATATAGCAATCAGCCCCAGCATTTT. Translation: CASSRQYSNQPQHF. V gene TRBV19 combines with J gene TRBJ1-5; D not certain. V lost 4 bases to trimming and J lost 0 bases, with 7 bases between them. This CDR3 has 14 residues. Germline V lookup: CDR1 LNHDA, CDR2 SQIVND (reference sequence).

The J gene is TRBJ1-1, the V gene TRBV6-1; TRBD1 matches at 7 bases. CDR1 MNHNS and CDR2 SASEGT come from the germline V gene. V shed 4 bases, J shed 1 base, and the junction held 3 bases outside the gene matches. The CDR3 covers 14 residues. The CDR3, as DNA: TGTGCCAGCAGTGTCAACAGGGGGAACACTGAAGCTTTCTTT. Encoded protein: CASSVNRGNTEAFF.

The J gene is TRBJ1-5, the V gene TRBV6-5; no definite D call. Per the germline V gene, CDR1 is MNHEY and CDR2 is SVGAGI. The V gene lost 2 bases and the J gene lost 7 bases, with 9 bases spanning the gap. The CDR3 covers 13 residues. CDR3 DNA: TGTGCCAGCAGTTACCTCTCCCCGCAGCCCCAGCATTTT. Residues: CASSYLSPQPQHF.